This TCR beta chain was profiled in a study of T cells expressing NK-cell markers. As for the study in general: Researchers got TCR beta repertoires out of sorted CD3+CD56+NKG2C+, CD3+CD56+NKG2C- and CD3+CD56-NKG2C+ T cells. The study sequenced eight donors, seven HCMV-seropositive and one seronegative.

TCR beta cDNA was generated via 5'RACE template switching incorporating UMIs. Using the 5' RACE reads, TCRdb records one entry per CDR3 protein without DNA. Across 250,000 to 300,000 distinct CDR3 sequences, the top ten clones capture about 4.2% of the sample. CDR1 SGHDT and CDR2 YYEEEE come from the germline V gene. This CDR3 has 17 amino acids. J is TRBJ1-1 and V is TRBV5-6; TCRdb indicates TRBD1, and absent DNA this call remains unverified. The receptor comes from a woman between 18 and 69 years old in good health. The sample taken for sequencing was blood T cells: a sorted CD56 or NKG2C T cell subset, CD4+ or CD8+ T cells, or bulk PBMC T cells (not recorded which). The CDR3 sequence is CASSSSRDRGLSTEAFF. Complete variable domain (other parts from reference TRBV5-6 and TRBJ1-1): DAGVTQSPTHLIKTRGQQVTLRCSPKSGHDTVSWYQQALGQGPQFIFQYYEEEERQRGNFPDRFSGHQFPNYSSELNVNALLLGDSALYLCASSSSRDRGLSTEAFFGQGTRLTVV.